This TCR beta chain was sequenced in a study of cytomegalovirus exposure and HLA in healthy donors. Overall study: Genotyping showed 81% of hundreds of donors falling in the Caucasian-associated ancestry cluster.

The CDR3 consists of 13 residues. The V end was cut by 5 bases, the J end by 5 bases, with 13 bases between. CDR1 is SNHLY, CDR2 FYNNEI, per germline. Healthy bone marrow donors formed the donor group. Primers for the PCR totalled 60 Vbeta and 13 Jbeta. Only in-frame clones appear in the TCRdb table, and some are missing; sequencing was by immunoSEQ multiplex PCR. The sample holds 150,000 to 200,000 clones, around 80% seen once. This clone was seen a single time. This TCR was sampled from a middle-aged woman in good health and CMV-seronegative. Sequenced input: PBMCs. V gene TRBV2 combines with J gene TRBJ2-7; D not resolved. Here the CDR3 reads CASSNQMNNEQYF. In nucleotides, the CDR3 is TGTGCCAGCAGTAACCAAATGAACAACGAGCAGTACTTC.